These T cell receptor beta chains were read from a single sample in a study of control samples from healthy donors and cancer patients. Clones were sequenced by immunoSEQ multiplex PCR, and TCRdb holds only the in-frame ones, with some missing. Counted here are some 150,000 clones, roughly 90% occurring once; the ten biggest clones make up over 4%. Sequencing used blood. The source is a man aged 30 to 45 in good health. Each CDR3 is given with its conserved first and last residue. The D gene is left open where the match is weak. A clone size is listed for some rows: how often the clone was seen (once, few, many), or a class if it is expanded.

>.|TRBV6-5|.|TRBJ2-7
CASSYYDRTDEQYF
TGTGCCAGCAGTTACTACGACCGGACAGACGAGCAGTACTTC
>.|TRBV20-1|.|TRBJ1-1
CSASTPPLHRVSFF
TGCAGTGCTAGTACCCCCCCATTACACAGGGTGTCTTTCTTT
>.|TRBV19|once|TRBJ1-5
CEGRNQPQHF
TGTGAAGGGCGCAATCAGCCCCAGCATTTT
>.|TRBV11-3|.|TRBJ2-2
CASSAPPTGELFF
TGTGCCAGCAGCGCTCCCCCCACCGGGGAGCTGTTTTTT
>.|TRBV14|.|TRBJ2-4
CASSQRGTKNIQYF
TGTGCCAGCAGCCAGCGAGGGACCAAAAACATTCAGTACTTC
>.|TRBV24-1|.|TRBJ2-1
CATSDWDYNEQFF
TGTGCCACCAGTGATTGGGACTACAATGAGCAGTTCTTC
>TRBD2|TRBV19|few|TRBJ2-5
CASSPGFSGGALETQYF
TGTGCCAGTAGTCCCGGGTTTAGCGGGGGGGCTTTGGAGACCCAGTACTTC
>.|TRBV9|.|TRBJ2-4
CASASPAGNIQYF
TGTGCCAGCGCCTCCCCGGCGGGGAACATTCAGTACTTC
>.|TRBV6-2/TRBV6-3|.|TRBJ2-1
CASSYRRVNEQFF
TGTGCCAGCAGTTACCGGCGTGTCAATGAGCAGTTCTTC
>.|TRBV5-6|.|TRBJ2-1
CASTHDGQFQFF
TGTGCCAGCACCCACGACGGACAGTTTCAGTTCTTC
>.|TRBV5-1|.|TRBJ2-2
CASSVQGYTGELFF
TGCGCCAGCAGCGTTCAGGGGTACACCGGGGAGCTGTTTTTT
>TRBD1|TRBV5-8|.|TRBJ2-7
CASSHQQGAPLF
TGTGCCAGCAGCCATCAACAGGGGGCGCCCCTCTTC
>.|TRBV11-3|.|TRBJ2-7
CASSLAGSSYEQYF
TGTGCCAGCAGCTTGGCAGGGAGCTCCTACGAGCAGTACTTC
>.|TRBV7-2|.|TRBJ1-2
CASSYFDRTNGYTF
TGTGCCAGCAGCTACTTCGACAGGACTAATGGCTACACCTTC
>TRBD1|TRBV11-3|.|TRBJ2-5
CASSPLGQGLGETQYF
TGTGCCAGCAGCCCGCTCGGACAGGGATTGGGGGAGACCCAGTACTTC
>TRBD2|TRBV5-4|once|TRBJ2-7
CASSSAGGGSYEQYF
TGTGCCAGCAGCTCCGCGGGGGGGGGCTCCTACGAGCAGTACTTC
>.|TRBV19|once|TRBJ1-1
CAARTANTEAFF
TGTGCCGCTAGGACAGCGAACACTGAAGCTTTCTTT
>.|TRBV5-1|.|TRBJ2-1
CASSLAQMVGWNEQFF
TGCGCCAGCAGCTTGGCACAGATGGTTGGTTGGAATGAGCAGTTCTTC
>.|TRBV25-1|.|TRBJ1-1
CASSGWGSQGIDTEAFF
TGTGCCAGCAGTGGGTGGGGCTCTCAGGGAATAGACACTGAAGCTTTCTTT
>.|TRBV13|.|TRBJ1-4
CASSFRPGTSSSNEKLFF
TGTGCCAGCAGCTTTAGGCCCGGGACCTCCTCCTCTAATGAAAAACTGTTTTTT
>.|TRBV27|.|TRBJ1-1
CASTLRRGGTEAFF
TGTGCCAGCACCCTCCGGCGGGGAGGCACTGAAGCTTTCTTT
>TRBD1|TRBV5-8|.|TRBJ1-5
CASSDRQGDRSNQPQHF
TGTGCCAGCAGCGACCGACAGGGTGATCGGAGCAATCAGCCCCAGCATTTT
>.|TRBV19|few|TRBJ1-1
CASSILRGQQSEAFF
TGTGCCAGTAGTATTCTACGGGGTCAGCAAAGCGAAGCTTTCTTT
>TRBD2|TRBV6-2/TRBV6-3|.|TRBJ2-1
CASSPSGSSYNEQFF
TGTGCCAGCAGTCCAAGCGGGAGCTCCTACAATGAGCAGTTCTTC
>TRBD1|TRBV14|.|TRBJ2-4
CASSSRDRGNIQYF
TGTGCCAGCAGCTCACGGGACAGGGGAAACATTCAGTACTTC
>.|TRBV6-1|.|TRBJ2-5
CASSEFGTRQETQYF
TGTGCCAGCAGTGAGTTTGGGACAAGACAAGAGACCCAGTACTTC
>.|TRBV7-2|.|TRBJ1-2
CASSLVFSGTGNYGYTF
TGTGCCAGCAGCTTAGTCTTCTCCGGGACGGGTAACTATGGCTACACCTTC
>TRBD1|TRBV5-4|.|TRBJ2-5
CASSRQGKETQYF
TGTGCCAGCAGCAGACAGGGAAAAGAGACCCAGTACTTC
>.|TRBV10-3|.|TRBJ1-6
CAISGTNGSPLHF
TGTGCCATCAGTGGGACTAACGGTTCACCCCTCCACTTT
>.|TRBV6-9|.|TRBJ2-1
CASSWVGGPSYNEQFF
TGTGCCAGCAGTTGGGTGGGGGGGCCGTCCTACAATGAGCAGTTCTTC
>.|TRBV25-1|many|TRBJ2-7
CASSGDEPRGEQYF
TGTGCCAGCAGTGGGGACGAGCCGAGGGGCGAGCAGTACTTC
>.|TRBV11-2|.|TRBJ2-7
CASSLVYRPLVMGEQYF
TGTGCCAGCAGCTTAGTTTATAGACCCCTCGTTATGGGCGAGCAGTACTTC
>.|TRBV11-2|.|TRBJ1-4
CASSLYSGEKLFF
TGTGCCAGCAGCTTATACTCGGGGGAAAAACTGTTTTTT
>TRBD2|TRBV5-1|.|TRBJ2-5
CASSGRLAGPHQETQYF
TGCGCCAGCAGCGGGAGACTAGCGGGACCGCACCAAGAGACCCAGTACTTC
>.|TRBV12-3/TRBV12-4|.|TRBJ1-5
CASSQSINQPQHF
TGTGCCAGCAGCCAATCGATCAATCAGCCCCAGCATTTT
>.|TRBV25-1|.|TRBJ2-1
CASRDGPRREQFF
TGTGCCAGCCGCGACGGCCCAAGGCGTGAGCAGTTCTTC
>.|TRBV3-1/TRBV3-2|.|TRBJ1-6
CASSQGPRGSPLHF
TGTGCCAGCAGCCAAGGGCCGCGAGGTTCACCCCTCCACTTT
>TRBD1|TRBV19|once|TRBJ2-7
CASSARAGTGLGGQYF
TGTGCCAGTAGTGCGCGGGCCGGGACAGGGCTTGGTGGGCAGTACTTC
>.|TRBV5-4|.|TRBJ2-2
CASSLKTGAIGTGELFF
TGTGCCAGCAGCCTCAAGACGGGGGCAATCGGTACCGGGGAGCTGTTTTTT
>.|TRBV20-1|once|TRBJ1-1
CSAIGTEAFF
TGCAGTGCTATAGGGACCGAAGCTTTCTTT
>.|TRBV7-2|.|TRBJ2-2
CASSLSVGITGELFF
TGTGCCAGCAGCTTATCGGTGGGGATCACCGGGGAGCTGTTTTTT
>.|TRBV28|.|TRBJ1-5
CASRAGISNQPQHF
TGTGCCAGCAGGGCGGGAATAAGCAATCAGCCCCAGCATTTT
>TRBD1|TRBV24-1|.|TRBJ2-1
CATSDPGTGVVHEQFF
TGTGCCACCAGTGATCCCGGGACAGGGGTGGTGCATGAGCAGTTCTTC
>.|TRBV5-6|once|TRBJ1-2
CASSPDSNYGYTF
TGTGCCAGCAGTCCAGACAGTAACTATGGCTACACCTTC
>.|TRBV7-2|.|TRBJ1-1
CASSRQTNTEAFF
TGTGCCAGCAGTCGACAGACAAACACTGAAGCTTTCTTT
>TRBD1|TRBV5-1|once|TRBJ1-5
CASSLGGQGNQPQHF
TGCGCCAGCAGCTTGGGGGGACAGGGCAATCAGCCCCAGCATTTT
>TRBD2|TRBV18|.|TRBJ2-2
CASSPRISGGPNTGELFF
TGTGCCAGCTCACCACGTATTAGCGGGGGACCGAACACCGGGGAGCTGTTTTTT